Sequencing of this T cell receptor (beta chain) was carried out in a study of OX40 agonist ivuxolimab in advanced cancers. Study as a whole: Patients received intravenous ivuxolimab every 2 weeks at 0.01 to 10 mg/kg.

The method was immunoSEQ multiplex PCR; TCRdb's version includes in-frame clones alone and lacks a portion of them. The sample contains about 84,000 clones, over 85% of which appear only once. The sequence was obtained from an adult with an advanced solid tumor such as melanoma, head and neck, liver or kidney cancer. The source material was CD4+ or CD8+ T cells sorted from blood, sampled in a trial of the OX40 agonist ivuxolimab.

The CDR3 nucleotides read TGTGCCAGCAGTGCCCAGGGACACGGCTACGAGCAGTACTTC. Translated, it gives CASSAQGHGYEQYF. This chain uses TRBV6-1 with TRBJ2-7; possible D gene TRBD1, 6 bases. Germline CDR1 and CDR2: MNHNS and SASEGT. Trimming removed 4 bases from V and 3 bases from J, with 13 bases in between. The CDR3 covers 14 residues.